These 2 T cell receptor beta chains came from one sample sequenced in a study of T cells in Graves' hyperthyroidism and ophthalmopathy. TCR beta CDR3 regions were amplified from RNA transcripts. Researchers ran a first-round RT-PCR on the TCR CDR3 using the HTBI primer set. One entry per CDR3 protein results from TCRdb running MiXCR on the multiplex PCR reads. Of some 370,000 distinct CDR3 sequences listed, 17% were seen once; the top ten hold roughly 35%. Sequences were obtained from blood. Source of these receptors: a woman younger than 45 with Graves' hyperthyroidism that later progressed to Graves' ophthalmopathy.

This clonotype occurred many times. J is TRBJ2-3 and V is TRBV7-9; D is unresolved. Trimming stripped 1 base from V and 6 bases from J, with 11 bases between. This CDR3 spans 14 amino acids. The germline V gene encodes CDR1 SEHNR and CDR2 FQNEAQ (reference sequence). CDR3 DNA sequence: TGTGCCAGCAGCTTAGAAGAACTTGCGGATACGCAGTATTTT. Translated, it gives CASSLEELADTQYF.

This clonotype has a count of ten or more. One end of the junction varies from germline; a read error may be responsible. V and J are TRBV5-1 and TRBJ1-1; perhaps TRBD1 as D (5 bases). The CDR3 length is 13 residues. Germline-derived CDR1 and CDR2 are SGHRS and YFSETQ. CDR3 amino acids: CASSLQENTEAFF. CDR3 nucleotides: TGTGCCAGCAGTCTACAGGAGAACACTGAAGCTTTCTTT.